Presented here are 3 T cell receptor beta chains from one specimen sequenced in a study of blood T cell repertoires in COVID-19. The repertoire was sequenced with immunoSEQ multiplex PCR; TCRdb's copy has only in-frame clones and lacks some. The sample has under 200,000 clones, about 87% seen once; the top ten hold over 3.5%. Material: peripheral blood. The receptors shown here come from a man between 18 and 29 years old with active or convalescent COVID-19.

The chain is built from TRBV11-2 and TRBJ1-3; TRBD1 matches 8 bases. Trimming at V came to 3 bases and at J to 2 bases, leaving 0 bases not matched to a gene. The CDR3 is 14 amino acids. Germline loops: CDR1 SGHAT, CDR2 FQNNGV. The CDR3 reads CASSLTGAGNTIYF. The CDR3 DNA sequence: TGTGCCAGCAGCTTGACAGGGGCTGGAAACACCATATATTTT.

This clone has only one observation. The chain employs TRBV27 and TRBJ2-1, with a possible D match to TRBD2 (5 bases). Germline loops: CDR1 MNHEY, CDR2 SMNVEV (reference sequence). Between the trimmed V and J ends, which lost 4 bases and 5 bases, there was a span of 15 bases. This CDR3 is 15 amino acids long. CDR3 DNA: TGTGCCAGCAGTTCCCCCCCGGGGTTTAACAATGAGCAGTTCTTC. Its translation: CASSSPPGFNNEQFF.

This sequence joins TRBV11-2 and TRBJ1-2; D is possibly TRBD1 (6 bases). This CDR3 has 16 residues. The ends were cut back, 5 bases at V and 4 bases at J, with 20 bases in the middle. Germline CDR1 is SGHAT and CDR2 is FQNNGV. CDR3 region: CASSGRSGALGYGYTF. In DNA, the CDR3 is TGTGCCAGCAGCGGACGGTCAGGGGCCCTGGGCTATGGCTACACCTTC.